These 20 T cell receptor beta chains were sequenced from one sample in a study of response to subunit inactivated influenza vaccine. Using its own MiXCR run on the RT-PCR reads, TCRdb lists one record per CDR3 protein. Seen here are 650,000 or so distinct CDR3 sequences, 13% to 15% observed once, and the top ten hold 6.5% to 8%. The specimen comprised PBMCs from blood, sampled approximately 15 days before vaccination. The receptor set was obtained from a man aged 50 to 60 who received an inactivated influenza vaccine.

The V call is TRBV4-3, the J call TRBJ2-2; no definite D call. The CDR3 has 14 residues. Trimming removed 3 bases from V and 0 bases from J, with 5 bases in between. CDR1 and CDR2 from the germline V gene are LGHNA and YSLEER. In DNA, the CDR3 is TGCGCCAGCAGCCAGGACCCGAACACCGGGGAGCTGTTTTTT. Translation gives CASSQDPNTGELFF.

This clonotype showed up just a few times. Compared with germline, one end of the junction differs, possibly owing to a read error. The genes are TRBV7-2 and TRBJ1-1; perhaps TRBD1 as D (5 bases). The CDR3 sequence is 13 residues long. Germline values: CDR1 SGHTA, CDR2 FQGNSA. Here the CDR3 DNA reads TGTGCCAGCAGCATAGCGGGGGGGGTTGGAGCTTTCTTT. Its protein product is CASSIAGGVGAFF.

V is TRBV5-6 and J is TRBJ2-1; 9 positions match TRBD2. Germline trimming cut 4 bases from V and 7 bases from J; bases unmatched to any gene: 12. Germline CDR1 is SGHDT and CDR2 is YYEEEE. This CDR3 is 16 amino acids long. CDR3 DNA sequence: TGTGCCAGCAGCATAGAGCGGGAGGTCTATAGGAATGAGCAGTTCTTC. It yields the protein CASSIEREVYRNEQFF.

The V gene is TRBV9, the J gene TRBJ2-5; 8 nucleotides match TRBD1. V lost 3 bases, J lost 5 bases, and 12 bases stayed unmatched. The CDR3 loop spans 16 amino acids. Per germline, CDR1 SGDLS and CDR2 YYNGEE. The CDR3 protein is CASSANDRGRGETQYF. In DNA, the CDR3 is TGTGCCAGCAGCGCAAACGACAGGGGCCGAGGGGAGACCCAGTACTTC.

The chain joins TRBV11-2 to TRBJ1-2; maybe TRBD1 (5 bases). There are 15 residues in the CDR3. Germline V lookup: CDR1 SGHAT, CDR2 FQNNGV. V lost 0 bases and J 9 bases, leaving 17 bases between the germline ends. CDR3 residues: CASSLEGIDSISYTF. The CDR3 nucleotides are TGTGCCAGCAGCTTAGAGGGGATCGACAGTATTAGCTACACCTTC.

The chain uses TRBV5-1 and TRBJ2-7; D unclear. This CDR3 spans 13 amino acids. V dropped 0 bases and J dropped 7 bases, with 11 bases sitting between them. Germline lookup yields CDR1 SGHRS and CDR2 YFSETQ. The CDR3 region has the DNA TGCGCCAGCAGCTTGGGCAGAGTAGGTGAGCAGTACTTC. Translation gives CASSLGRVGEQYF.

This clonotype was observed a few times. V usage is TRBV7-2 and J usage is TRBJ2-1, with D uncertain. CDR3 length: 16 residues. V gave up 5 bases and J gave up 4 bases, with 18 bases separating them. The germline V gene encodes CDR1 SGHTA and CDR2 FQGNSA. The CDR3, as DNA: TGTGCCAGCAGCCCTGGCCGGCGATCTAATTACAATGAGCAGTTCTTC. Translated: CASSPGRRSNYNEQFF.

This clonotype was picked up a small number of times. Relative to the germline gene, one junction end is altered; a read error may explain this. The chain is built from TRBV20-1 and TRBJ2-3; 8 bases match TRBD1. The V gene's germline CDR1 is DFQATT and CDR2 SNEGSKA (reference sequence). CDR3 size: 11 residues. The CDR3: CSAREQGAQYF. The CDR3 region has the DNA TGCAGTGCCAGAGAACAGGGGGCGCAGTATTTT.

This clonotype was observed a few times. V gene TRBV19 combines with J gene TRBJ1-5, with 9 bases fitting TRBD1. The CDR3 contains 14 residues. The germline CDR1 and CDR2 sequences are LNHDA and SQIVND (reference sequence). The V gene end was trimmed by 4 bases and the J gene end by 9 bases; junction bases not matched to a gene: 7. The CDR3 loop is CASSTRTGDGPQHF. The CDR3 DNA sequence: TGTGCCAGTAGTACTCGGACAGGGGACGGGCCCCAGCATTTT.

The chain joins TRBV6-4 to TRBJ1-1; D not resolved. The V gene lost 5 bases and the J gene lost 4 bases, with 20 bases spanning the gap. The CDR3 has 16 amino acids. The germline CDR1 and CDR2 sequences are MRHNA and SNTAGT. This chain's CDR3 is CASSPTPVGVGTEAFF. CDR3 sequence (DNA): TGTGCCAGCAGTCCAACACCGGTCGGGGTTGGCACTGAAGCTTTCTTT.

The chain has TRBV10-3 and TRBJ2-3, with a tentative D call TRBD1 (6 bases). Germline values: CDR1 ENHRY, CDR2 SYGVKD. Trimming shortened V by 6 bases and J by 0 bases, and 13 bases separated the two germline ends. The CDR3 spans 15 residues. The CDR3 region is CAIRDSVPSTDTQYF. CDR3 sequence (DNA): TGTGCCATCAGGGACAGTGTCCCTAGCACAGATACGCAGTATTTT.

This clonotype was observed a handful of times. V is TRBV20-1 and J is TRBJ2-1; D tentatively reads TRBD1 or TRBD2 (5 bases each). Deletions cut 1 base from V and 4 bases from J, with 14 bases between. The germline gives CDR1 DFQATT, CDR2 SNEGSKA (reference sequence). This CDR3 region has 15 residues. CDR3 DNA: TGCAGTGCTAGAGCTCCGGGACCACGATACAATGAGCAGTTCTTC. This gives the protein CSARAPGPRYNEQFF.

This clonotype has just a few counts. The rearrangement links TRBV5-1 to TRBJ2-7, with TRBD1 matching 7 bases. The trim removed 0 bases at V and 8 bases at J, leaving 11 bases unmatched. CDR1 is SGHRS, CDR2 YFSETQ, per germline. The CDR3 totals 15 residues. This CDR3 reads CASSLGPGTDVKQYF. The DNA of the CDR3 is TGCGCCAGCAGCTTGGGGCCCGGGACAGACGTCAAGCAGTACTTC.

The chain employs TRBV28 and TRBJ2-5; TRBD2 matches at 11 bases. The CDR3 is made up of 16 amino acids. V was clipped by 5 bases and J by 3 bases; unmatched bases: 8. The germline V gene has CDR1 MDHEN and CDR2 SYDVKM. The CDR3 DNA sequence: TGTGCCAGCAGTCTTCCGGGACTAGCGGACAAAGAGACCCAGTACTTC. Amino acids: CASSLPGLADKETQYF.

This clonotype has at least ten counts. The V gene is TRBV10-3, the J gene TRBJ2-1; the match to TRBD2 covers 7 bases. The germline CDR1 and CDR2 sequences are ENHRY and SYGVKD. The CDR3 consists of 15 residues. The V and J ends lost 1 base and 3 bases, in that order; junction bases with no gene match: 3. This chain's CDR3 is CAISEFSSGYNEQFF. The DNA of the CDR3 is TGTGCCATCAGTGAGTTTTCTAGCGGCTACAATGAGCAGTTCTTC.

V gene TRBV10-3 combines with J gene TRBJ2-6; 7 bases are a match to TRBD1. V gave up 9 bases and J gave up 0 bases; unmatched junction bases: 5. Per germline, CDR1 ENHRY and CDR2 SYGVKD. This CDR3 comprises 15 residues. The CDR3 nucleotides are TGTGCCATTTCGACAGGGTTCTCTGGGGCCAACGTCCTGACTTTC. Its protein is CAISTGFSGANVLTF.

This clonotype was recorded a few times. V gene TRBV29-1 combines with J gene TRBJ2-5; D is unresolved. Germline lookup yields CDR1 SQVTM and CDR2 ANQGSEA. The V end lost 3 bases, the J end lost 10 bases, and 21 bases lay between the germline ends. The CDR3 covers 14 residues. DNA of the CDR3: TGCAGCGTTGAGTACGCTTTTTCAAGAATAGGCCAGTACTTC. Translated, it gives CSVEYAFSRIGQYF.

This sequence joins TRBV29-1 and TRBJ2-1; D possibly corresponds to TRBD2 (7 bases). CDR1 and CDR2 (germline): SQVTM, ANQGSEA. The V gene lost 3 bases and the J gene lost 2 bases, with 11 bases spanning the gap. The CDR3 runs to 14 residues. This CDR3 reads CSVDGGATYNEQFF. CDR3 nucleotides: TGCAGCGTTGATGGGGGGGCCACCTACAATGAGCAGTTCTTC.

V and J are TRBV28 and TRBJ2-7, with D unresolved. V lost 4 bases to trimming and J lost 0 bases, with 16 bases between them. The length of the CDR3 is 16 residues. The germline CDR1 and CDR2 sequences are MDHEN and SYDVKM. The CDR3 region is CASSSPPRTGSYEQYF. CDR3 DNA sequence: TGTGCCAGCAGTTCCCCGCCAAGGACGGGCTCCTACGAGCAGTACTTC.

This sequence joins TRBV29-1 and TRBJ2-7; TRBD1 is a possible D gene (7 bases). The V end was cut by 7 bases, the J end by 2 bases, with 18 bases between. This CDR3 contains 14 residues. Germline-derived CDR1 and CDR2 are SQVTM and ANQGSEA. The CDR3, as DNA: TGCAGCGCCAAATACAGGGGAGGTCCCTACGAGCAGTACTTC. Protein sequence: CSAKYRGGPYEQYF.